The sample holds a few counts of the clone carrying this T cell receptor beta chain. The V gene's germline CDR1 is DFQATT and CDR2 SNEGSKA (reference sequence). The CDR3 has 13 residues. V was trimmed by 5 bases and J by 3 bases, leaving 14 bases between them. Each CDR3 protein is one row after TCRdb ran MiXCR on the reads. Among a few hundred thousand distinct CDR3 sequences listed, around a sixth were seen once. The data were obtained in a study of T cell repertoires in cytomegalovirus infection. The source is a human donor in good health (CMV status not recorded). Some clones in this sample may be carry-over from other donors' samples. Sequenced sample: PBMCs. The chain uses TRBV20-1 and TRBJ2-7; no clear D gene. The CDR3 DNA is TGCAGTGCTCCCGGGCCCGCAGGCTACGAGCAGTACTTC. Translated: CSAPGPAGYEQYF.